This T cell receptor (beta chain) appears in the sequencing data of a study of CD8 T cells in Susac syndrome. This clonotype showed up just a few times. The CDR3 consists of 14 residues. The germline gives CDR1 MNHEY, CDR2 SMNVEV (reference sequence). After removal of 5 bases from V and 5 bases from J, the junction contained 7 bases not matched to a gene. A quantity of about 0.5 to 1 ug RNA underwent reverse transcription using random hexamers. Using its own MiXCR run on the immunoSEQ multiplex PCR reads, TCRdb lists one record per CDR3 protein. The sample yields just over 150,000 distinct CDR3 sequences, nearly 97% seen once. The patients serving as multiple sclerosis controls were treatment-naive. They had stable or active relapsing-remitting disease and fulfilled revised McDonald criteria.

This sequence joins TRBV27 and TRBJ2-5, with 8 bases fitting TRBD1. The TCR comes from a human donor with multiple sclerosis. Sequenced input: CD8+ T cells from PBMCs. Here the CDR3 reads CASSPSGGAETQYF. CDR3 coding DNA: TGTGCCAGCAGTCCGTCAGGGGGCGCGGAGACCCAGTACTTC.